This T cell receptor (beta chain) was documented in a study of cytomegalovirus exposure and HLA in healthy donors. With regard to this clone: Its matching antigen is unknown.

Study-wide results and limits: Being indistinguishable, some V segments were excluded, TRBV6-2 and TRBV6-3 among them. Most subjects had HLA-A and HLA-B alleles reportedly predicted accurately by TCR beta sequences. It is likely that the observed cluster of highly shared sequence variants was a sequencing artifact. Both high specificity and high sensitivity reportedly marked the classifier's diagnosis of cytomegalovirus status.

The length of the CDR3 is 16 residues. Germline loops: CDR1 SGHAT, CDR2 FQNNGV. Germline trimming cut 0 bases from V and 0 bases from J; bases unmatched to any gene: 4. PCR amplification relied on 60 Vbeta primers (plus 13 Jbeta primers). The method was immunoSEQ multiplex PCR; TCRdb's version includes in-frame clones alone and lacks a portion of them. This table has 120,000 to 150,000 clones, around 90% appearing once. The specimen sequenced was PBMCs. V usage is TRBV11-2 and J usage is TRBJ2-7; 8 nucleotides line up with TRBD1. This TCR was recovered from a woman in her 40s in good health and CMV-seronegative. The chain's CDR3 is CASSLEGTGGSYEQYF. The DNA of the CDR3 is TGTGCCAGCAGCTTAGAGGGTACAGGGGGCTCCTACGAGCAGTACTTC.